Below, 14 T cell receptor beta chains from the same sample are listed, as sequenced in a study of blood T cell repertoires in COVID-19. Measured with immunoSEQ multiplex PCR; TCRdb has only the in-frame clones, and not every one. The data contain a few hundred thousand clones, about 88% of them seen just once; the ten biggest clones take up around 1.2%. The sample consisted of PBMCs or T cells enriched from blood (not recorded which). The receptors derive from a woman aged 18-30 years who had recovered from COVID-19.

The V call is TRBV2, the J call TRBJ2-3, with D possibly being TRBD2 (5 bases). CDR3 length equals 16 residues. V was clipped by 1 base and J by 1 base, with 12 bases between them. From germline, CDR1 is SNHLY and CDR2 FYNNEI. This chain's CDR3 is CASSEVWMEGTDTQYF. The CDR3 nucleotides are TGTGCCAGCAGTGAAGTTTGGATGGAGGGCACAGATACGCAGTATTTT.

The CDR3 coding sequence is TGTGCCAGCAGCTCACCCGACCTAGTTCAGTTCTTC. It translates to CASSSPDLVQFF. The chain employs TRBV5-4 and TRBJ2-1; no reliable D call. Trimming removed 3 bases at V and 13 bases at J, with 14 bases between. The V gene's germline CDR1 is SGHNT and CDR2 YYREEE (reference sequence). The CDR3 is 12 amino acids.

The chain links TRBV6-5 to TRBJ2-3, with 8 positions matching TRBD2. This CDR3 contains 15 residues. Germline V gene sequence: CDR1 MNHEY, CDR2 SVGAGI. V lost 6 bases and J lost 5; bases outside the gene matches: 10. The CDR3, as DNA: TGTGCCAGCAGCCGTACCCGAGCGGGGGAAGATACGCAGTATTTT. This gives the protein CASSRTRAGEDTQYF.

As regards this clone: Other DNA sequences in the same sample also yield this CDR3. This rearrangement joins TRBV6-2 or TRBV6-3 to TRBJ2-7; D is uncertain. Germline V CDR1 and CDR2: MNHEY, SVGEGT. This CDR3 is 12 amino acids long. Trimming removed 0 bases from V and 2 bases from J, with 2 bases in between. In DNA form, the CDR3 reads TGTGCCAGCAGTTACTCCACCTACGAGCAGTACTTC. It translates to CASSYSTYEQYF.

The CDR3 DNA sequence: TGTGCCAGCAGCTTTTCGCAGGGTCCCGCAGAGACCCAGTACTTC. It translates to CASSFSQGPAETQYF. V is TRBV7-9 and J is TRBJ2-5; D may be TRBD1 (5 bases). CDR3 length: 15 residues. Per the germline V gene, CDR1 is SEHNR and CDR2 is FQNEAQ (reference sequence). With 3 bases removed from V and 4 bases from J, the gap between germline ends came to 15 bases.

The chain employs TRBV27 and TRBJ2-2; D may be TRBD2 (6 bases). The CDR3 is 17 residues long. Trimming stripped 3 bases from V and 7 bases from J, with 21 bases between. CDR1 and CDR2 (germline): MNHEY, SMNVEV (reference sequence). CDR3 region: CASSFRGGTQRGGELFF. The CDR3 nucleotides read TGTGCCAGCAGTTTCCGTGGAGGGACCCAACGAGGCGGGGAGCTGTTTTTT.

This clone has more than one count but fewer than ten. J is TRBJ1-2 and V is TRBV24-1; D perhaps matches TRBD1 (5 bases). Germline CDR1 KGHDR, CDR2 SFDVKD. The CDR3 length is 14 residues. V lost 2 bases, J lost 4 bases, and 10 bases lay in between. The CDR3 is CATSDSLTAYGYTF. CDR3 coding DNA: TGTGCCACCAGTGATTCCCTGACAGCCTATGGCTACACCTTC.

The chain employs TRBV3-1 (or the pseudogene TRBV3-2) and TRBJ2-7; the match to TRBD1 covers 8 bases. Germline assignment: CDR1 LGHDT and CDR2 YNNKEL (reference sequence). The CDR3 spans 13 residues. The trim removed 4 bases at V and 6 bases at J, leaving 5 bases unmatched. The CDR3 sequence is CASSRDRPGEQYF. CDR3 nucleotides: TGTGCCAGCAGCCGGGACAGGCCCGGCGAGCAGTACTTC.

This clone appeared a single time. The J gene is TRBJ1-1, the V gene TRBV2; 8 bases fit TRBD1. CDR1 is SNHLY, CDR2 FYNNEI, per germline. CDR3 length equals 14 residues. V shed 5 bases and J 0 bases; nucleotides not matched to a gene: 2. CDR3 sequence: CASSTGGMNTEAFF. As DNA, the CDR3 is TGTGCCAGCAGTACAGGGGGGATGAACACTGAAGCTTTCTTT. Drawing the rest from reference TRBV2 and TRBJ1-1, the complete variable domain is EPEVTQTPSHQVTQMGQEVILRCVPISNHLYFYWYRQILGQKVEFLVSFYNNEISEKSEIFDDQFSVERPDGSNFTLKIRSTKLEDSAMYFCASSTGGMNTEAFFGQGTRLTVV.

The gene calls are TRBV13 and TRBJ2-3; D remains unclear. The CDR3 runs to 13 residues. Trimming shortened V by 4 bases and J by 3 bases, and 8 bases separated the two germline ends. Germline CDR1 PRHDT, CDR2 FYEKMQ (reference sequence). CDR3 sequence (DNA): TGTGCCAGCAGCTCCTACGAAACAGATACGCAGTATTTT. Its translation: CASSSYETDTQYF. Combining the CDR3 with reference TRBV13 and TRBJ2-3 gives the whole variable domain AAGVIQSPRHLIKEKRETATLKCYPIPRHDTVYWYQQGPGQDPQFLISFYEKMQSDKGSIPDRFSAQQFSDYHSELNMSSLELGDSALYFCASSSYETDTQYFGPGTRLTVL.

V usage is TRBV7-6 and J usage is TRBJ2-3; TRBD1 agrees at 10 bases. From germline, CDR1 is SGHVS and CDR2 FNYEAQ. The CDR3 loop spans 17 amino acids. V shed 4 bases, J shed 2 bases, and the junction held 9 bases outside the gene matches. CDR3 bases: TGTGCCAGCAGCTGGAGCGGGGGACAGGGGCTCACAGATACGCAGTATTTT. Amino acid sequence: CASSWSGGQGLTDTQYF. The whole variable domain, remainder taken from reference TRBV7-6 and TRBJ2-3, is GAGVSQSPRYKVTKRGQDVALRCDPISGHVSLYWYRQALGQGPEFLTYFNYEAQQDKSGLPNDRFSAERPEGSISTLTIQRTEQRDSAMYRCASSWSGGQGLTDTQYFGPGTRLTVL.

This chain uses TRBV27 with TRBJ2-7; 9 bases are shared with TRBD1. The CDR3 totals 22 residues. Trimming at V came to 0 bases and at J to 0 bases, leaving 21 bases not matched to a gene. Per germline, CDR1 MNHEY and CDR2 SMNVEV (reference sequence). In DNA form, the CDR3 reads TGTGCCAGCAGTTTATCGCCCCCGGGGACAGGGAGATCGGACTCACTCTCCTACGAGCAGTACTTC. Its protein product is CASSLSPPGTGRSDSLSYEQYF.

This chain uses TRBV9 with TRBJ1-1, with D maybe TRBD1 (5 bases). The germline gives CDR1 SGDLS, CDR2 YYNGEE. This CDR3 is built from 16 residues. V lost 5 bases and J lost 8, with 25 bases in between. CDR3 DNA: TGTGCCAGCAGTAAAGGGGCGGGGCAGCGGGAAGGGGAAGCTTTCTTT. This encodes CASSKGAGQREGEAFF.

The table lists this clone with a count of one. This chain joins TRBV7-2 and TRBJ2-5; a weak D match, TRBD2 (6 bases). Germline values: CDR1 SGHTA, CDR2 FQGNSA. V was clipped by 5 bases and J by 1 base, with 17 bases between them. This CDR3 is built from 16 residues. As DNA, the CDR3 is TGTGCCAGCAGCCCCAACCTTCTAGCGCTCCAAGAGACCCAGTACTTC. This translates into CASSPNLLALQETQYF.